This T cell receptor (beta chain) emerged from a study of T-cell reconstitution after alpha-beta-depleted transplantation in children. This clonotype has a handful of counts. Its specificity is not known. This sample's TCRbeta library carried unique molecular identifier barcodes. TCRdb ran MiXCR on the PCR reads and lists one entry per CDR3 protein. The table lists roughly 150,000 distinct CDR3 sequences, approximately 12% of them singletons, with approximately 13% in the top ten. With 3 bases clipped from V and 0 bases from J, the junction kept 1 base outside the gene matches. The CDR3 loop spans 14 amino acids. The germline gives CDR1 DFQATT, CDR2 SNEGSKA (reference sequence). General observations from the study: TCRbeta diversity was high at day 60 in some patients (a result of surviving recipient T cells and thymic progenitors). Several hundred graft clones that had expanded were reportedly the source of alpha-beta T cells about two months after transplant. T-cell numbers and diversity, one year after transplant, stemmed largely from T cells that were newly produced.

The chain couples TRBV20-1 to TRBJ2-7; 11 bases fit TRBD2. This TCR came from a boy between 2 and 10 years old with acute myeloid leukemia, due to receive a stem cell transplant. The sequenced sample was PBMCs, obtained before TCRalphabeta/CD19-depleted stem cell transplant. CDR3 DNA: TGCAGTGCTAGCACTAGCGGGAGCTCCTACGAGCAGTACTTC. It is translated as CSASTSGSSYEQYF.